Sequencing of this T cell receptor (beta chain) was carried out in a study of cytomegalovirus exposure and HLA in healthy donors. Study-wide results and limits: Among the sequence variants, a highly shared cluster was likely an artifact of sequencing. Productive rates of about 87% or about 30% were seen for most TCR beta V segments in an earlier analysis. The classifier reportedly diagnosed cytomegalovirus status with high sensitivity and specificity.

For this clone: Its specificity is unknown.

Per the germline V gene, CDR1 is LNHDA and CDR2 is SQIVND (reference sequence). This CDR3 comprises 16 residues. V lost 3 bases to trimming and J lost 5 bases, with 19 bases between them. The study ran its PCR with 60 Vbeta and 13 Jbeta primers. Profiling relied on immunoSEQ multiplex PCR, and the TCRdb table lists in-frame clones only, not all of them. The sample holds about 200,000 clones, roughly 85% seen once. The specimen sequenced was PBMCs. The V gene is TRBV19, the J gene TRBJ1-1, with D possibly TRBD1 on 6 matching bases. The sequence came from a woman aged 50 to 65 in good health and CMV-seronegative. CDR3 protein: CASSITRGRGRTEAFF. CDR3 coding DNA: TGTGCCAGTAGTATTACCAGGGGCCGCGGTAGGACTGAAGCTTTCTTT.